The 20 T cell receptor beta chains reported below all come from one sample, sequenced in a study of blood T cell repertoires in COVID-19. Produced via immunoSEQ multiplex PCR; TCRdb's table is partial and in-frame only. The profile covers approximately 40,000 clones, with roughly four fifths appearing a single time and 40% to 45% taken by the ten largest. Sequenced input: peripheral blood. The source is a human donor in a cohort sampled during active COVID-19.

This clone was detected once. The V call is TRBV29-1, the J call TRBJ2-1, with TRBD1 identical over 7 bases. Germline V gene lookup returns CDR1 SQVTM and CDR2 ANQGSEA. After removal of 7 bases from V and 7 bases from J, the junction contained 1 base not matched to a gene. The CDR3 is made up of 10 amino acids. This CDR3 reads CSGGQNEQFF. The CDR3 coding sequence is TGCAGCGGGGGACAGAATGAGCAGTTCTTC.

The V gene is TRBV10-2, the J gene TRBJ2-1, with D maybe TRBD1 (6 bases). The CDR3 extends over 14 amino acids. Trimming cost V 5 bases and J 0 bases, with 8 bases left between them. In germline, CDR1 is WSHSY, CDR2 SAAADI. The DNA for the CDR3 is TGCGCCAGCAGTTTAGGGGGCTCCTACAATGAGCAGTTCTTC. Translating gives CASSLGGSYNEQFF.

This chain uses TRBV7-8 with TRBJ2-7, with TRBD1 identical over 9 bases. The CDR3 has 14 amino acids. Germline CDR1 and CDR2: SGHVS and FQNEAQ. The junction had 3 bases not matched to a gene; V was cut back by 3 bases and J by 3 bases. The CDR3 is CASSLGGQGYEQYF. In DNA form, the CDR3 reads TGTGCCAGCAGCTTGGGGGGACAGGGCTACGAGCAGTACTTC.

The chain joins TRBV7-8 to TRBJ2-7, with D possibly TRBD1 on 6 matching bases. V lost 3 bases to trimming and J lost 1 base, with 10 bases between them. Germline V gene data show CDR1 as SGHVS and CDR2 as FQNEAQ. The CDR3 runs to 14 residues. The CDR3 nucleotides read TGTGCCAGCAGCTTGAACAGGGTTTCCTACGAGCAGTACTTC. Encoded protein: CASSLNRVSYEQYF.

The chain recombines TRBV6-6 with TRBJ1-1, with 9 bases lining up with TRBD1. The trim removed 6 bases at V and 1 base at J, leaving 9 bases unmatched. Germline lookup yields CDR1 MNHNY and CDR2 SVGAGI (reference sequence). This CDR3 is 16 amino acids long. The CDR3 DNA sequence: TGTGCCAGCAGCCGACCGGGACAGGGATCGAACACTGAAGCTTTCTTT. Translation: CASSRPGQGSNTEAFF.

The sample holds a few counts of this clone. The gene calls are TRBV3-1 (or the pseudogene TRBV3-2) and TRBJ1-5; 7 bases agree with TRBD1. V lost 5 bases, J lost 2 bases, and 3 bases stayed unmatched. The CDR3 has 14 residues. Germline CDR1 and CDR2: LGHDT and YNNKEL (reference sequence). CDR3 in DNA: TGTGCCAGCAGCTATGGACAGGGCAATCAGCCCCAGCATTTT. Protein product: CASSYGQGNQPQHF.

The chain has TRBV7-9 and TRBJ2-1, with 9 bases lining up with TRBD2. This CDR3 comprises 17 residues. Germline V gene sequence: CDR1 SEHNR, CDR2 FQNEAQ (reference sequence). V was pared by 1 base and J by 0 bases, with 4 bases of the junction left unmatched. The CDR3: CASSLVAGGLSYNEQFF. The DNA of the CDR3 is TGTGCCAGCAGCTTAGTTGCGGGGGGGCTCTCCTACAATGAGCAGTTCTTC.

In its sample, this clone was seen once. The rearrangement uses TRBV6-6 and TRBJ1-6, with D possibly being TRBD1 (5 bases). CDR3 length equals 16 residues. V lost 7 bases to trimming and J lost 0 bases, with 13 bases between them. The V gene's germline CDR1 is MNHNY and CDR2 SVGAGI (reference sequence). The CDR3 loop is CASTTGGGSYNSPLHF. CDR3 coding DNA: TGTGCCAGCACAACGGGGGGGGGCTCCTATAATTCACCCCTCCACTTT.

This clone is a singleton in its sample. The genes are TRBV2 and TRBJ2-7, with D possibly being TRBD2 (5 bases). V gave up 0 bases and J gave up 4 bases, with 13 bases separating them. The germline V gene has CDR1 SNHLY and CDR2 FYNNEI. This CDR3 spans 15 amino acids. CDR3 coding DNA: TGTGCCAGCAGTGAAGCGGGAGACCGTAAGTACGAGCAGTACTTC. Amino acid sequence: CASSEAGDRKYEQYF.

This chain connects TRBV5-4 to TRBJ1-1, with 9 bases that match TRBD1. The CDR3 totals 14 residues. V lost 4 bases, J lost 2 bases, and 3 bases stayed unmatched. The germline gives CDR1 SGHNT, CDR2 YYREEE (reference sequence). The CDR3 DNA follows: TGTGCCAGCAGCGTGGGACAGGGCAACACTGAAGCTTTCTTT. This gives the protein CASSVGQGNTEAFF.

Worth noting for this clone: The junction and the germline gene differ at one end; a read error may be behind it. The rearrangement uses TRBV7-7 and TRBJ2-2; a possible D gene is TRBD1 (6 bases). Germline CDR1 is SSHAT and CDR2 is FNYEAQ (reference sequence). The CDR3 runs 13 residues. CDR3 loop: CASSFTGYGELFF. The CDR3 nucleotides read TGTGCTAGCAGCTTCACAGGGTACGGGGAGCTGTTTTTT. The whole variable domain, remainder taken from reference TRBV7-7 and TRBJ2-2, is GAGVSQSPRYKVTKRGQDVTLRCDPISSHATLYWYQQALGQGPEFLTYFNYEAQPDKSGLPSDRFSAERPEGSISTLTIQRTEQRDSAMYRCASSFTGYGELFFGEGSRLTVL.

The V call is TRBV27, the J call TRBJ1-2; D might be TRBD1 (6 bases). CDR1 and CDR2 from the germline V gene are MNHEY and SMNVEV (reference sequence). CDR3 length: 13 residues. Trimming pared 0 bases from V and 7 bases from J, leaving 9 bases between. CDR3 residues: CASSLSTGRGYTF. Written as DNA, the CDR3 is TGTGCCAGCAGTTTATCGACAGGTCGTGGCTACACCTTC.

The rearrangement joins TRBV6-1 to TRBJ1-6, with TRBD1 matching 10 bases. This CDR3 is built from 18 residues. V lost 2 bases and J lost 2; bases outside the gene matches: 6. Germline loops: CDR1 MNHNS, CDR2 SASEGT. CDR3 loop: CASSEWGTGAAYNSPLHF. As DNA, the CDR3 is TGTGCCAGCAGTGAATGGGGGACAGGGGCCGCCTATAATTCACCCCTCCACTTT.

With regard to this clone: The junction departs from germline at one end; a sequencing error may be responsible. The chain combines TRBV15 with TRBJ1-1; a weak D match, TRBD1 (5 bases). Germline assignment: CDR1 LNHNV and CDR2 YYDKDF (reference sequence). The CDR3 is 14 amino acids. In DNA form, the CDR3 reads TGTGCCATCAGCAGGGCACACATGAACACTGAAGCTTTCTTT. As protein: CAISRAHMNTEAFF. Full variable domain (remainder filled in from reference TRBV15 and TRBJ1-1): DAMVIQNPRYQVTQFGKPVTLSCSQTLNHNVMYWYQQKSSQAPKLLFHYYDKDFNNEADTPDNFQSRRPNTSFCFLDIRSPGLGDTAMYLCAISRAHMNTEAFFGQGTRLTVV.

This clone has a handful of counts. This rearrangement joins TRBV28 to TRBJ2-7; 8 nucleotides match TRBD2. The CDR3 consists of 11 residues. The germline V gene encodes CDR1 MDHEN and CDR2 SYDVKM. V lost 9 bases and J lost 6; bases outside the gene matches: 4. CDR3 amino acids: CARISGVEQYV. As DNA, the CDR3 is TGTGCCAGGATTAGCGGGGTCGAGCAGTACGTC.

The chain links TRBV7-2 to TRBJ2-7; TRBD2 is a possible D gene (5 bases). Trimming stripped 1 base from V and 2 bases from J, with 12 bases between. Germline assignment: CDR1 SGHTA and CDR2 FQGNSA. This CDR3 is built from 15 residues. For the CDR3, the DNA is TGTGCCAGCAGCTTAGACGGAGGACGAACCTACGAGCAGTACTTC. Residues: CASSLDGGRTYEQYF.

J is TRBJ1-1 and V is TRBV4-1; weak D call: TRBD1 (6 bases). Germline CDR1 and CDR2: MGHRA and YSYEKL. The V and J ends lost 0 bases and 1 base respectively, with 15 bases between them. This CDR3 comprises 17 residues. The CDR3 loop is CASSQDARGRRNTEAFF. The CDR3 DNA follows: TGCGCCAGCAGCCAAGATGCGCGGGGGCGCCGGAACACTGAAGCTTTCTTT.

This clone was recorded only once. The rearrangement uses TRBV28 and TRBJ1-5; D gene ambiguous. Germline CDR1 reads MDHEN; CDR2 reads SYDVKM. Trimming took off 6 bases at V and 5 bases at J, with 11 bases between the two ends. The CDR3 length is 13 residues. CDR3 sequence (DNA): TGTGCCAGCAGAGCAAGATCGGATCAGCCCCAGCATTTT. Protein sequence: CASRARSDQPQHF.

The chain carries TRBV5-1 and TRBJ1-4, with 7 bases that match TRBD1. The CDR3 has 14 amino acids. The trim removed 2 bases at V and 5 bases at J, leaving 3 bases unmatched. Germline V lookup: CDR1 SGHRS, CDR2 YFSETQ. CDR3 region: CASSLGQENEKLFF. The CDR3 coding sequence is TGCGCCAGCAGCTTAGGACAGGAAAATGAAAAACTGTTTTTT.

This clone was seen a single time. V and J are TRBV4-2 and TRBJ2-7; a weak D match, TRBD1 (6 bases). The CDR3 length is 16 residues. V lost 1 base, J lost 2 bases, and 15 bases lay in between. Per germline, CDR1 LGHNA and CDR2 YNFKEQ. The CDR3: CASSQVSGQRTYEQYF. Written as DNA, the CDR3 is TGTGCCAGCAGCCAAGTTTCCGGACAGCGAACCTACGAGCAGTACTTC.